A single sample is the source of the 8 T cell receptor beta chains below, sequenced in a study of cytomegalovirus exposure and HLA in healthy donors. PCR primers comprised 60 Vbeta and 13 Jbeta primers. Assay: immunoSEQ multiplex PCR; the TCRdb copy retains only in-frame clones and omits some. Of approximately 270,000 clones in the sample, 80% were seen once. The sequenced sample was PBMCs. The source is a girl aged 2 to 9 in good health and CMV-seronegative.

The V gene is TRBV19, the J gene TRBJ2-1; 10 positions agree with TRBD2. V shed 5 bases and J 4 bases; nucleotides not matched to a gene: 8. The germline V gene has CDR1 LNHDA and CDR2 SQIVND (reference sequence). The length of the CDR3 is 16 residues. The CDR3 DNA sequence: TGTGCCAGTAGTCTTCCCGGGACTAGCGTTTACAATGAGCAGTTCTTC. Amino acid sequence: CASSLPGTSVYNEQFF.

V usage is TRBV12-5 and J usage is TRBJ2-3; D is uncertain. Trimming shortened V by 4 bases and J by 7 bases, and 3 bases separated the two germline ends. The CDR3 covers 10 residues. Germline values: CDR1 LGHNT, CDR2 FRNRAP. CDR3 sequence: CASGSYTQYF. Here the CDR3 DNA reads TGTGCTAGTGGTTCCTATACGCAGTATTTT.

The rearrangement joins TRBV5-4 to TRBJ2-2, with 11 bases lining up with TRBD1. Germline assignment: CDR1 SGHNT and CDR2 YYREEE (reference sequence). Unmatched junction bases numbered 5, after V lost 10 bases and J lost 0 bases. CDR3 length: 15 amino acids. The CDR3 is CALGQGAPNTGELFF. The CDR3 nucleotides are TGTGCCCTAGGACAGGGGGCGCCGAACACCGGGGAGCTGTTTTTT. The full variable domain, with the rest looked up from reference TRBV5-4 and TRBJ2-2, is ETGVTQSPTHLIKTRGQQVTLRCSSQSGHNTVSWYQQALGQGPQFIFQYYREEENGRGNFPPRFSGLQFPNYSSELNVNALELDDSALYLCALGQGAPNTGELFFGEGSRLTVL.

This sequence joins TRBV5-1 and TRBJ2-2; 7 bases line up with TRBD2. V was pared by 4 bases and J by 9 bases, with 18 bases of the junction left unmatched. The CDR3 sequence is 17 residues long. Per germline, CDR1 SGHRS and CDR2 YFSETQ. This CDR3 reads CASSSGTVRWFTRELFF. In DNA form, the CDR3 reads TGCGCCAGCAGCAGCGGGACGGTGAGGTGGTTTACCCGGGAGCTGTTTTTT.

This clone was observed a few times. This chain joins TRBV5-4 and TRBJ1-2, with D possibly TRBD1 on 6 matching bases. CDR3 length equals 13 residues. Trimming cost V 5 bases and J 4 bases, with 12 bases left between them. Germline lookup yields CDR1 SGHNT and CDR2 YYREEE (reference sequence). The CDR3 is CASRTGYSYGYTF. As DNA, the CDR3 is TGTGCCAGCAGAACAGGGTACTCCTATGGCTACACCTTC.

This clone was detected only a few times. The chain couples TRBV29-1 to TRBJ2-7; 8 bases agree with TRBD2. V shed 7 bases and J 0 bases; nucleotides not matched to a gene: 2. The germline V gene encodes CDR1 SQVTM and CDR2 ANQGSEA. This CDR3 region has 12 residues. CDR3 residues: CSGRGDSYEQYF. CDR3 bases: TGCAGCGGGCGGGGGGACTCCTACGAGCAGTACTTC.

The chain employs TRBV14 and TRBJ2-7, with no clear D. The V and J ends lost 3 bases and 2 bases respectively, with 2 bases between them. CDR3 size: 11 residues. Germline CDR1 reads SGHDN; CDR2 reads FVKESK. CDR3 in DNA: TGTGCCAGCAGCCACGCCTACGAGCAGTACTTC. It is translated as CASSHAYEQYF.

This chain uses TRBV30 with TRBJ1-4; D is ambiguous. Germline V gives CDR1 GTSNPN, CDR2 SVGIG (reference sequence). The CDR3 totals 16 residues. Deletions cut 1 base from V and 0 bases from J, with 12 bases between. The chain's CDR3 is CAWSDLLAATNEKLFF. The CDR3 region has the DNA TGTGCCTGGAGTGATTTGCTGGCTGCAACTAATGAAAAACTGTTTTTT.